This TCR beta chain was recovered during a study of T cell repertoires and HLA-DP antigens. In the study overall: One stimulator alloantigen differed from self by one groove amino acid; the other by ten. DNA input averaged about 200 ng in sorted CD137+CD4+ and roughly 1,300 ng in pre-culture CD4+.

Concerning this clone: Its antigen is unknown.

The CDR3 spans 17 residues. CDR1 SGHDT and CDR2 YYEEEE come from the germline V gene. The V gene end was trimmed by 2 bases and the J gene end by 4 bases; junction bases not matched to a gene: 12. The PCR primers covered 54 TRBV and 13 TRBJ segments. Here immunoSEQ multiplex PCR was the method, and the copy in TCRdb shows in-frame clones only, minus some. There are around 110,000 clones in the sample; almost 95% occur only once, and less than 0.35% lies in the top ten. CD4+ T cells, purified by negative selection, averaged approximately 98% purity. The rearrangement uses TRBV5-6 and TRBJ2-5; 9 nucleotides line up with TRBD1. The sample comprised CD4+ T cells from PBMCs. The receptor was derived from a woman younger than 35 in good health and CMV-seronegative. The chain's CDR3 is CASSFFTLQGAGETQYF. The CDR3 DNA reads TGTGCCAGCAGCTTCTTCACCCTACAGGGGGCCGGAGAGACCCAGTACTTC.